The entry that follows covers one T cell receptor beta chain sequence. Its antigen is not identified. The CDR3 consists of 13 residues. Germline V lookup: CDR1 MDHEN, CDR2 SYDVKM. V dropped 1 base and J dropped 8 bases, with 11 bases sitting between them. This sample is part of a study of cytomegalovirus exposure and HLA in healthy donors. Notes on the study in general: In vitro work confirmed that a few CMV-associated chains recognize CMV antigens. It was shown in a later analysis that HLA-associated TCR beta chains were more clonally expanded than other, equally common chains.

60 Vbeta and 13 Jbeta primers were used in PCR. The protocol was immunoSEQ multiplex PCR, while the TCRdb copy is restricted to in-frame clones and leaves out a portion. The profile shows 85,000 to 95,000 clones, approximately 80% of them singletons. The sequencing sample was made of PBMCs. This chain links TRBV28 with TRBJ1-2; D is uncertain. The sequence derives from a man aged 25 to 40 in good health and CMV-seropositive. CDR3 nucleotides: TGTGCCAGCAGTTTATCCAGGAGGTACGGCTACACCTTC. It translates to CASSLSRRYGYTF.